Listed here is a single T cell receptor beta chain. Its antigen remains unidentified. Measured with immunoSEQ multiplex PCR; TCRdb has only the in-frame clones, and not every one. Among 5,000 to 6,500 clones listed, around 21% were seen once. The record originates from a study of T cells in localized non-small cell lung cancer. Study conclusions and caveats: Overall survival was longer when the density of T cells in the blood was higher. Compared with tumor, uninvolved adjacent lung displayed greater T cell clonality, ranking highest overall.

Germline V gives CDR1 SGHDN, CDR2 FVKESK. CDR3 length: 13 amino acids. The V and J ends lost 1 base and 8 bases respectively, with 8 bases between them. The chain combines TRBV14 with TRBJ2-2; D remains unclear. This material consisted of lung tumor tissue, taken before any cancer treatment. The sequence derives from a female donor of 60 years or more with stage I lung adenocarcinoma. CDR3 nucleotide sequence: TGTGCCAGCAGCCAAGGTCCCGGAGGGGAGCTGTTTTTT. Protein: CASSQGPGGELFF.